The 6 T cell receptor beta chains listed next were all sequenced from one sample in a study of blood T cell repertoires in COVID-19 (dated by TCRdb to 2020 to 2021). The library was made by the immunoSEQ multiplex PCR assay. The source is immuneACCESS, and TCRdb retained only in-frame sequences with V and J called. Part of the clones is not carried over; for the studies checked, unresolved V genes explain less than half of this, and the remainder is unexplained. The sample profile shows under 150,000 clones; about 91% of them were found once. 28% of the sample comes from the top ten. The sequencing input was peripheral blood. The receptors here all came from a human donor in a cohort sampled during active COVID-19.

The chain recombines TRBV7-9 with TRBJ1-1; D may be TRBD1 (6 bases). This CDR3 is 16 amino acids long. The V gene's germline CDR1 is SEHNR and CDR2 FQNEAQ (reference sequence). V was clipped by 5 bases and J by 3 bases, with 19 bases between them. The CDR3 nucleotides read TGTGCCAGCAGCCACACCCCGACAGGAGCTTACACTGAAGCTTTCTTT. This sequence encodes CASSHTPTGAYTEAFF.

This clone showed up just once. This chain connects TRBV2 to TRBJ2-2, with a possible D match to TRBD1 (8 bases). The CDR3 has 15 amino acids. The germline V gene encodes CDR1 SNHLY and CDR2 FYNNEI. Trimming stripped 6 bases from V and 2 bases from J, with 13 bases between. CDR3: CASRGGTGNTGELFF. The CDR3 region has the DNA TGTGCCAGCAGGGGAGGGACAGGAAACACCGGGGAGCTGTTTTTT.

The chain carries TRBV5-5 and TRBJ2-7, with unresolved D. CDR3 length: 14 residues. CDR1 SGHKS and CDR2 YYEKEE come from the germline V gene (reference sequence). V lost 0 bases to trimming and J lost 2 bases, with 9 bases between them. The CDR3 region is CASSLAGRTYEQYF. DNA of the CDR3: TGTGCCAGCAGCTTGGCCGGCAGGACCTACGAGCAGTACTTC.

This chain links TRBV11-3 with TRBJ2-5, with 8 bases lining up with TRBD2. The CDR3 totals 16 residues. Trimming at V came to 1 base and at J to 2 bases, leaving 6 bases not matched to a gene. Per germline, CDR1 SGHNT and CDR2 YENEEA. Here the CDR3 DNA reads TGTGCCAGCAGCTTAGGGGCGGGGGGCTCTCAAGAGACCCAGTACTTC. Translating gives CASSLGAGGSQETQYF.

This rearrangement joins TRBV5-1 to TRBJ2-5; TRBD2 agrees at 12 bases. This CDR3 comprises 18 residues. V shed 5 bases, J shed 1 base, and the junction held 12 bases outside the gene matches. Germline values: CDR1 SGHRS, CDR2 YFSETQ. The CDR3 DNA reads TGCGCCAGCAGACTGGGCCCGTGGACTAGCGGGGTCCAAGAGACCCAGTACTTC. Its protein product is CASRLGPWTSGVQETQYF.

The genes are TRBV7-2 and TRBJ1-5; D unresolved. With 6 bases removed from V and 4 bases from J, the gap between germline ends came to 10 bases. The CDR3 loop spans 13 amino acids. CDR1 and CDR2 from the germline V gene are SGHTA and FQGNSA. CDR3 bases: TGTGCCAGCAGTTTTACCGGGAATCAGCCCCAGCATTTT. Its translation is CASSFTGNQPQHF.